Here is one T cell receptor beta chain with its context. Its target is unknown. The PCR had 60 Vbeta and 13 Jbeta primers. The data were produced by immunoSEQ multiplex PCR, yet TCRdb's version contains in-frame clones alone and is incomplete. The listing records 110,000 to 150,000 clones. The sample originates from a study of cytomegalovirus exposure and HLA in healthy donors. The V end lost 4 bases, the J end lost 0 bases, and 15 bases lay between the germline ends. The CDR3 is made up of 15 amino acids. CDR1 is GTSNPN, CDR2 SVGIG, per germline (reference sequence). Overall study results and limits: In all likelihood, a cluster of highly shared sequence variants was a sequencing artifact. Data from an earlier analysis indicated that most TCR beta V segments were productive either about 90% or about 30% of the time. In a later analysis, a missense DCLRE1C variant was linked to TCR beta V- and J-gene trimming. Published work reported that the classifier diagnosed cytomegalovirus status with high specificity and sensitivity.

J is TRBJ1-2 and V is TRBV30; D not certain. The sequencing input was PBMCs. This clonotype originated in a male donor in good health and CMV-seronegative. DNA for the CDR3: TGTGCCTGGACTCCCGGGGAGCTTACTAACTATGGCTACACCTTC. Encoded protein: CAWTPGELTNYGYTF.